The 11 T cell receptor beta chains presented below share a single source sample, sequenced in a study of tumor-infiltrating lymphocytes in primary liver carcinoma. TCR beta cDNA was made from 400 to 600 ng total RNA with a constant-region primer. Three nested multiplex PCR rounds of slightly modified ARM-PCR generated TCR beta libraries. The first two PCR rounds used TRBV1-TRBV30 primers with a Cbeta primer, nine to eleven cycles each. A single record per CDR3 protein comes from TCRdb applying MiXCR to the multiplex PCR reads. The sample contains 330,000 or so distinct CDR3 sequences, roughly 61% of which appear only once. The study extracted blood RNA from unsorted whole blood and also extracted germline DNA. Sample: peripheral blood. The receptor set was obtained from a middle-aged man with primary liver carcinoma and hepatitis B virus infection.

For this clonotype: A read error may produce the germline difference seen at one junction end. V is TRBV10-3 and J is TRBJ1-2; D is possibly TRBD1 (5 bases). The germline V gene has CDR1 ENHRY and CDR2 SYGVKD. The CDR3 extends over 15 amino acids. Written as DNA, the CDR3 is TGTGCCATCAATGAGGGCACCCGGGGGTACTATGGCTACACCTTC. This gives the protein CAINEGTRGYYGYTF.

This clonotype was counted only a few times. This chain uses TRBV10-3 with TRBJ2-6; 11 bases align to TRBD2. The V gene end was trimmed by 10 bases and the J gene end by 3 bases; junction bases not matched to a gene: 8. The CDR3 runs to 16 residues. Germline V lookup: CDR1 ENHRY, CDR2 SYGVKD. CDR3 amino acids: CATTTSGKGGANVLTF. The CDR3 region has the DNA TGTGCCACGACGACTAGCGGGAAGGGTGGGGCCAACGTCCTGACTTTC.

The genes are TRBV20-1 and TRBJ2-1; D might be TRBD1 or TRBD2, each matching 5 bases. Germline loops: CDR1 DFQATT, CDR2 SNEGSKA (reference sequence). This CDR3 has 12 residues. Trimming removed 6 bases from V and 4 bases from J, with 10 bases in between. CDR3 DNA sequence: TGCAGTGCAGGGACGGATTACAATGAGCAGTTCTTC. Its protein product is CSAGTDYNEQFF.

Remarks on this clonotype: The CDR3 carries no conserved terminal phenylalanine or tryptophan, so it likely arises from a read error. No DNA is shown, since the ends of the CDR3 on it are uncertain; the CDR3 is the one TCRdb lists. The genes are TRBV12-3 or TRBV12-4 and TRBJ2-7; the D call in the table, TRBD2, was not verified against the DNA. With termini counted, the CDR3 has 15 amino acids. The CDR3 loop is CASSSAAGVGYEQYL.

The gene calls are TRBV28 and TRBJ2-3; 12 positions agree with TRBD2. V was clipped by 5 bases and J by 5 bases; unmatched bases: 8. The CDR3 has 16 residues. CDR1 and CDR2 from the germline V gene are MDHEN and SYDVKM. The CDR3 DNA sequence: TGTGCCAGCAGTCCTCTAGCGGGAGGGGTTAGAGATACGCAGTATTTT. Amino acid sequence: CASSPLAGGVRDTQYF.

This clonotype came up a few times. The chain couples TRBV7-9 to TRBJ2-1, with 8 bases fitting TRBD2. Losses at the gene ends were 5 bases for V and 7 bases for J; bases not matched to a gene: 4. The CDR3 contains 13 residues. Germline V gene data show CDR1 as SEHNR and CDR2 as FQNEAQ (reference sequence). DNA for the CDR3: TGTGCCAGCAGCCGTAGCGGGACTAATGAGCAGTTCTTC. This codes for CASSRSGTNEQFF.

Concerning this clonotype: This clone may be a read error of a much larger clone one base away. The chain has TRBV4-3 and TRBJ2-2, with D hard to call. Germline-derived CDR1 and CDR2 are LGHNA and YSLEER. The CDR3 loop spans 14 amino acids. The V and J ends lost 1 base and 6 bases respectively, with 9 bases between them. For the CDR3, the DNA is TGCGCCAGCAGCCAAGCTCCGAGGTCCGGGGAGCTGTTTTTT. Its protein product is CASSQAPRSGELFF.

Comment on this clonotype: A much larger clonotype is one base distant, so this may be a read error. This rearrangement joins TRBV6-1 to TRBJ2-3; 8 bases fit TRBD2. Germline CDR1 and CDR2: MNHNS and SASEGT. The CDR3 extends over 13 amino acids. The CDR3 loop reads CASGGASTDMQYF. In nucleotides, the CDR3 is TGTGCCTCGGGAGGGGCTAGCACAGATATGCAGTATTTT.

The CDR3 DNA is TGCGCCAGCAGCCCGCCCGGGACAAAAGAGACCCAGTACTTC. Residues: CASSPPGTKETQYF. The chain has TRBV5-1 and TRBJ2-5; perhaps TRBD1 as D (6 bases). There are 14 residues in the CDR3. Trimming left V 4 bases short and J 3 bases short, with 13 bases between. In germline, CDR1 is SGHRS, CDR2 YFSETQ.

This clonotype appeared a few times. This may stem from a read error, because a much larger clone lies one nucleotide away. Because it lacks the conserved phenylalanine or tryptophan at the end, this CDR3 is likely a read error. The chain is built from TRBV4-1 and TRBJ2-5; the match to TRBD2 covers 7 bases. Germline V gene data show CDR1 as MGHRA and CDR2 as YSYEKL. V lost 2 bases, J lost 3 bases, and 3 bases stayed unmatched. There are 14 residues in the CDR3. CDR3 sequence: CASSQLAEKETQYL. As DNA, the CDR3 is TGCGCCAGCAGCCAACTAGCGGAGAAAGAGACCCAGTACCTC.

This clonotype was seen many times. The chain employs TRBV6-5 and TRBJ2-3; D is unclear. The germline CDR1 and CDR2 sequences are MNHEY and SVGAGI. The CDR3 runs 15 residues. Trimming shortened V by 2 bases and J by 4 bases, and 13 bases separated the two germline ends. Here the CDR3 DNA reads TGTGCCAGCAGTTACGACATACCCCGAGCAGATACGCAGTATTTT. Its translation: CASSYDIPRADTQYF.